The rows below give T cell receptor beta chains drawn from one sample of a study of blood T cell repertoires in COVID-19. The protocol was immunoSEQ multiplex PCR, while the TCRdb copy is restricted to in-frame clones and leaves out a portion. This table holds about 82,000 clones, around 89% found once. Sample: PBMCs or T cells enriched from blood (not recorded which). The receptor set was obtained from a woman aged 45-60 years with acute COVID-19. Both conserved end residues are part of each CDR3.

v_call,cdr3_aa
TRBV5-4,CASSLDGTSGIQETQYF
TRBV4-1,CASSPVGGRTHAFNFEQYF
TRBV28,CASSSGGLSNYGYTF
TRBV5-1,CASSFGRDPGAFF
TRBV10-2,CASSVQGGTEAFF
TRBV18,CASSPQRQGTSYEQYF
TRBV6-2/TRBV6-3,CASSPRGLAGVGFF
TRBV12-3/TRBV12-4,CASSNRVGYTF
TRBV4-1,CASSQPTRRDSHSNQPQHF
TRBV10-3,CAIRSGGTEAFF
TRBV19,CASTPAGGVGNTIYF
TRBV7-9,CASSRQDTWGYTF
TRBV6-6,CASSRYGQGESNQPQHF
TRBV3-1/TRBV3-2,CASSQLSSTDTQYF
TRBV7-9,CASSHIAGGYTDTQYF
TRBV14,CASSLHDSHTGELFF
TRBV24-1,CATSDYTGTGTYEQYF
TRBV7-6,CASSLWDRGFGNTIYF
TRBV4-2,CASSPGLARGPGHEQYF
TRBV4-1,CASSQDPPKRELNYEQYF
TRBV6-4,CASSEYWTGVGEQYF
TRBV18,CASSPGTGGNYGYTF
TRBV4-3,CASSQQGNEKLFF
TRBV6-5,CASRAGTGTHEQYF
TRBV7-9,CASSFSPKLEAFF
TRBV25-1,CASSTSGYSYNEQFF
TRBV5-5,CASSLAIGDSNQPQHF